This TCR beta chain was documented in a study of T cell clonotyping in hematopoietic cell transplantation. The time point: recipient sample about 28 days before transplant, after cytoreduction. Recipients were bled about 28 days pretransplant and at posttransplant days 30, 100, 180. The method was immunoSEQ multiplex PCR; TCRdb's version includes in-frame clones alone and lacks a portion of them. The table lists 25,000 to 30,000 clones, 82% of them singletons. The CDR3 runs 11 residues. Trimming pared 7 bases from V and 8 bases from J, leaving 12 bases between. Germline V CDR1 and CDR2: SGHDT, YYEEEE. Comments on this clone: Its specificity is not known.

Findings and limits, study-wide: After transplant, recipient diversity fell while pathologically expanded clonotypes grew through day 180.

This receptor was obtained from a man aged 40-49 years with acute myeloid leukemia. Some clones in this sample may be carry-over from other donors' samples. The chain couples TRBV5-6 to TRBJ1-2; D is uncertain. This sample comprised peripheral blood mononuclear cells, obtained before stem cell transplant. The CDR3 here is CASREVGGYTF. The CDR3 DNA reads TGTGCCAGCCGTGAGGTAGGGGGCTACACCTTC.